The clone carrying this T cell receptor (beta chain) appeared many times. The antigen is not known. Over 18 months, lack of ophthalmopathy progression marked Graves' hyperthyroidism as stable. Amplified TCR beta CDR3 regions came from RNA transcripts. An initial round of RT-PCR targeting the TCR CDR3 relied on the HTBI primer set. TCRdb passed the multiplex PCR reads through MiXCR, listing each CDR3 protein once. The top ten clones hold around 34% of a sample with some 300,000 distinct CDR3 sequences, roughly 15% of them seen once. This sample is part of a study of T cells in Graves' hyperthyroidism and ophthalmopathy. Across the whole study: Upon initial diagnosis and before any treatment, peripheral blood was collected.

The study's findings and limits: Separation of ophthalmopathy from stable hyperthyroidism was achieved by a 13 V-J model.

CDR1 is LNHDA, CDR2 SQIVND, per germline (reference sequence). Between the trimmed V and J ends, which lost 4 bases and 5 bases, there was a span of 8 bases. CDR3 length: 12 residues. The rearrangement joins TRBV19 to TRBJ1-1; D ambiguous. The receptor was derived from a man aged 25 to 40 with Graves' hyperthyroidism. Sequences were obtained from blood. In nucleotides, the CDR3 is TGTGCCAGTAGTAACCCGGGGACTGAAGCTTTCTTT. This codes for CASSNPGTEAFF. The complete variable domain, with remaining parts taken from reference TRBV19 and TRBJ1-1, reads DGGITQSPKYLFRKEGQNVTLSCEQNLNHDAMYWYRQDPGQGLRLIYYSQIVNDFQKGDIAEGYSVSREKKESFPLTVTSAQKNPTAFYLCASSNPGTEAFFGQGTRLTVV.